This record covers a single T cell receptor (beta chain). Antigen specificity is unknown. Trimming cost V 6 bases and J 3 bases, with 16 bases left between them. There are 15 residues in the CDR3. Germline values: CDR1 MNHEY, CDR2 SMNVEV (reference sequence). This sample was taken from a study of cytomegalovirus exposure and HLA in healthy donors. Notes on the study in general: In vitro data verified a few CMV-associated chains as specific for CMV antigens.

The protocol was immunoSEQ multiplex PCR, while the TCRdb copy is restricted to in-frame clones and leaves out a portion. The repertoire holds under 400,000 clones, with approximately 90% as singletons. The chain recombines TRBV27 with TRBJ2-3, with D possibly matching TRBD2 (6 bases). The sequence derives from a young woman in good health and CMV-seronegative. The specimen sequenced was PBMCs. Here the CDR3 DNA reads TGTGCCAGCAGGGGTTGGGGGGAAGGGACAGATACGCAGTATTTT. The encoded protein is CASRGWGEGTDTQYF.